Shown below are 9 T cell receptor beta chains from a single sample sequenced in a study of blood T cell repertoires in COVID-19. The table came from immunoSEQ multiplex PCR; TCRdb's copy has only in-frame clones and leaves some out. Of fewer than 90,000 clones listed, 88% were seen once; the top ten hold 1.9%. The specimen was peripheral blood. The receptors come from an elderly woman with active or convalescent COVID-19.

This clone was seen a few times. This same CDR3 is encoded by further DNA sequences in the sample. The rearrangement uses TRBV7-3 and TRBJ2-1; 14 bases agree with TRBD2. Trimming at V came to 4 bases and at J to 13 bases, leaving 6 bases not matched to a gene. The CDR3 totals 14 residues. Germline CDR1 SGHTA, CDR2 FQGTGA. The CDR3, as DNA: TGTGCCAGCAGCTCCGGACTAGCGGGAGGAAAACAGTTCTTC. Its protein product is CASSSGLAGGKQFF.

This clone has just a few counts. CDR3 sequence: CASSPARTSGGAYYEQYF. The CDR3 bases are TGTGCCAGCAGCCCAGCCCGGACTAGCGGGGGGGCTTATTACGAGCAGTACTTC. The chain is built from TRBV3-1 (or the pseudogene TRBV3-2) and TRBJ2-7; TRBD2 matches at 15 bases. Trimming took 4 bases from V and 4 from J; bases not matched to a gene: 11. CDR3 length: 18 amino acids. Germline CDR1 LGHDT, CDR2 YNNKEL (reference sequence).

The chain carries TRBV4-3 and TRBJ2-6, with D perhaps TRBD2 (5 bases). Germline assignment: CDR1 LGHNA and CDR2 YSLEER. The CDR3 contains 16 residues. The ends were cut back, 4 bases at V and 3 bases at J, with 13 bases in the middle. CDR3 protein: CASSPERGSGANVLTF. CDR3 bases: TGCGCCAGCAGCCCGGAACGGGGAAGTGGGGCCAACGTCCTGACTTTC.

The gene calls are TRBV4-1 and TRBJ2-3, with TRBD1 identical over 8 bases. CDR3 size: 17 residues. V lost 6 bases, J lost 2 bases, and 13 bases stayed unmatched. Germline values: CDR1 MGHRA, CDR2 YSYEKL. In DNA form, the CDR3 reads TGCGCCAGCAGGTTCGCTCCCCTACAGGGGGTCACAGATACGCAGTATTTT. As protein: CASRFAPLQGVTDTQYF.

This clone has only a few counts. The chain uses TRBV7-8 and TRBJ1-1, with D perhaps matching TRBD1 (5 bases). The CDR3 spans 14 residues. V gave up 2 bases and J gave up 5 bases, with 12 bases separating them. Germline V gene data show CDR1 as SGHVS and CDR2 as FQNEAQ. The CDR3 here is CASSLSGGRTEAFF. DNA for the CDR3: TGTGCCAGCAGCTTAAGCGGGGGTCGGACTGAAGCTTTCTTT.

The rearrangement joins TRBV4-3 to TRBJ1-6; D remains unclear. Looked up from germline, CDR1 is LGHNA and CDR2 is YSLEER. The CDR3 is 16 amino acids. Trimming shortened V by 1 base and J by 5 bases, and 12 bases separated the two germline ends. For the CDR3, the DNA is TGCGCCAGCAGCCAAGGGGCAGCTTCCAATAATTCACCCCTCCACTTT. Protein product: CASSQGAASNNSPLHF.

This clone was counted only a few times. The V call is TRBV19, the J call TRBJ1-2; 7 bases agree with TRBD1. The CDR3 is 16 residues long. Germline CDR1 reads LNHDA; CDR2 reads SQIVND (reference sequence). V shed 4 bases and J 3 bases; nucleotides not matched to a gene: 11. Here the CDR3 DNA reads TGTGCCAGTAGTACCCCGACAGGGCCGAGGGACTATGGCTACACCTTC. As protein: CASSTPTGPRDYGYTF.

This clone occurred once. The chain uses TRBV7-9 and TRBJ2-3, with 13 bases aligning to TRBD2. Losses at the gene ends were 5 bases for V and 5 bases for J; bases not matched to a gene: 10. CDR1 and CDR2 (germline): SEHNR, FQNEAQ (reference sequence). The CDR3 is made up of 17 amino acids. CDR3 loop: CASSPLRLAGGRDTQYF. CDR3 DNA: TGTGCCAGCAGCCCACTAAGACTAGCGGGGGGTCGAGATACGCAGTATTTT.

The V and J genes are TRBV7-2 and TRBJ1-5; possibly TRBD1 for D (5 bases). This CDR3 comprises 12 residues. CDR1 and CDR2 (germline): SGHTA, FQGNSA. The germline V and J ends were trimmed by 5 bases and 6 bases, with 8 bases remaining between them. The CDR3 reads CASSKGSQPQHF. CDR3 DNA: TGTGCCAGCAGCAAGGGGTCTCAGCCCCAGCATTTT.